This paragraph covers one T cell receptor beta chain sequence. Its antigen remains unknown. The CDR3 extends over 15 amino acids. V gave up 3 bases and J gave up 4 bases; unmatched junction bases: 5. Germline V gene sequence: CDR1 SGHVS, CDR2 FQNEAQ. This record belongs to a study of T cell responses to AZD1222 COVID-19 vaccine. Study-wide results and limits: The donors showed a predominance of white British ancestry and of females, with possible underestimation of clonal diversity. Reports say nearly half of spike-specific TCRs go after unmutated variant regions. After the peak T cell response, and only then, were repertoires sampled. Only five to seven AZD1222 recipients tested seropositive at baseline.

Libraries were prepared by immunoSEQ multiplex PCR; TCRdb keeps only in-frame clonotypes and omits some of them. The repertoire consists of approximately 140,000 clones, with approximately 95% occurring once and the leading ten covering 0.91%. The V call is TRBV7-8, the J call TRBJ2-1, with 8 bases lining up with TRBD2. Sample: peripheral blood, taken on day 0 of MenACWY control vaccination. This TCR was sampled from an adult in good health. DNA for the CDR3: TGTGCCAGCAGCTTTTTAAGCGGGGGATACAATGAGCAGTTCTTC. Its translation is CASSFLSGGYNEQFF.